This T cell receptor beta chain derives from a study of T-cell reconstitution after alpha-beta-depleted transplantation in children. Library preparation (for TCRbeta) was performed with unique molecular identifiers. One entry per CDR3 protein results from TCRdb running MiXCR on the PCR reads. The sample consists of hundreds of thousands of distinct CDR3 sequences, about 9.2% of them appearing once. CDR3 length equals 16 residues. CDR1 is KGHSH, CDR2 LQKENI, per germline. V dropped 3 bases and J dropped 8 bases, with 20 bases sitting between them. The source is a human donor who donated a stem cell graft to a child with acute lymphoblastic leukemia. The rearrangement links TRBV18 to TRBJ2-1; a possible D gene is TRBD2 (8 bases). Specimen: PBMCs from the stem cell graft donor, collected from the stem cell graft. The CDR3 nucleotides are TGTGCCAGCTCACCCCTGTTGGGCGGGGGGACAGATGAGCAGTTCTTC. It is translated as CASSPLLGGGTDEQFF.